This T cell receptor beta chain is drawn from a study of blood T cell repertoires in COVID-19. Only in-frame clones appear in the TCRdb table, and some are missing; sequencing was by immunoSEQ multiplex PCR. The sample holds tens of thousands of clones; just over 90% are singletons and the top ten take 4.8%. The CDR3 is 11 amino acids. CDR1 and CDR2 (germline): SQVTM, ANQGSEA. V was shortened by 4 bases and J by 4 bases, with 7 bases between the two germline ends. Specimen: peripheral blood. The source of this sequence is a human donor in a cohort sampled during active COVID-19. The chain couples TRBV29-1 to TRBJ2-5; unclear D gene. The CDR3 protein is CSVVVPETQYF. In nucleotides, the CDR3 is TGCAGCGTTGTAGTCCCAGAGACCCAGTACTTC.